These T cell receptor beta chains were read from a single sample in a study of T cells after yellow fever vaccination. TCRdb processed the 5' RACE reads anew with MiXCR; each CDR3 protein has one entry. Here the sample spans a few hundred thousand distinct CDR3 sequences, approximately 10% being singletons. This specimen was CD4+ T cells sorted from PBMCs, taken 5 days after the yellow fever booster vaccination. The source of these receptors is a man aged 18 to 29 who received the YFV17D yellow fever vaccine. Both conserved end residues are part of each CDR3. The order of the fields is V gene, clone size, CDR3 protein. Size is omitted from some rows. Given values are once, few, many or a class for expanded clones.

v_gene: TRBV27; abundance: -; CDR3aa: CASSNSLNTEAFF
v_gene: TRBV7-3; abundance: -; CDR3aa: CASSASRNTGELFF
v_gene: TRBV5-1; abundance: many; CDR3aa: CASSPDGQPNTEAFF
v_gene: TRBV27; abundance: many; CDR3aa: CASQAGALYNEQFF
v_gene: TRBV9; abundance: -; CDR3aa: CASSQSGRGDYNEQFF
v_gene: TRBV24-1; abundance: -; CDR3aa: CATGKGGSTDTQYF
v_gene: TRBV5-4; abundance: -; CDR3aa: CASSGGTGGNEKLFF
v_gene: TRBV12-3/TRBV12-4; abundance: few; CDR3aa: CASSLSPNEQFF
v_gene: TRBV19; abundance: -; CDR3aa: CASSGIGNTIYF
v_gene: TRBV20-1; abundance: few; CDR3aa: CSAPIAGGPGELFF
v_gene: TRBV12-3/TRBV12-4; abundance: few; CDR3aa: CASSLGSGVPRQETQYF
v_gene: TRBV28; abundance: few; CDR3aa: CASSSRSRDFHF
v_gene: TRBV29-1; abundance: few; CDR3aa: CSVSRGTEAFF
v_gene: TRBV10-2; abundance: few; CDR3aa: CASSGPLAGGPPEQFF
v_gene: TRBV20-1; abundance: few; CDR3aa: CSTGTRRNEQFF
v_gene: TRBV7-2; abundance: few; CDR3aa: CASSLARMAGAPAEQYF
v_gene: TRBV20-1; abundance: few; CDR3aa: CSARGHIGETQYF
v_gene: TRBV5-4; abundance: -; CDR3aa: CASSLALASAQETQYF
v_gene: TRBV12-3/TRBV12-4; abundance: many; CDR3aa: CASSLGGGNYGYTF
v_gene: TRBV24-1; abundance: many; CDR3aa: CATSDYRGYALKNIQYF
v_gene: TRBV12-3/TRBV12-4; abundance: many; CDR3aa: CASSFTILAGEYNEQFF
v_gene: TRBV24-1; abundance: many; CDR3aa: CATSDARQGGEETQYF
v_gene: TRBV6-5; abundance: -; CDR3aa: CASSYFVNSGTEAFF
v_gene: TRBV5-1; abundance: few; CDR3aa: CASSWGGLHNYGYTF
v_gene: TRBV12-3/TRBV12-4; abundance: -; CDR3aa: CASRTGRTFTDTQYF
v_gene: TRBV18; abundance: -; CDR3aa: CASSPPVDRETEAFF
v_gene: TRBV12-3/TRBV12-4; abundance: few; CDR3aa: CATGGGAPDTQYF
v_gene: TRBV10-3; abundance: many; CDR3aa: CAITATTQSSYNEQFF
v_gene: TRBV4-3; abundance: -; CDR3aa: CASSQRPTGWETQYF
v_gene: TRBV12-3/TRBV12-4; abundance: few; CDR3aa: CASSRRLAGTPSTDTQYF
v_gene: TRBV5-1; abundance: many; CDR3aa: CASSLVMNTEAFF
v_gene: TRBV6-2/TRBV6-3; abundance: -; CDR3aa: CASSYREGRPNYGYTF
v_gene: TRBV20-1; abundance: -; CDR3aa: CSAREPGLPKRPQYF
v_gene: TRBV7-3; abundance: -; CDR3aa: CASGNSERELFF
v_gene: TRBV6-5; abundance: few; CDR3aa: CASSLRLAGSDTQYF
v_gene: TRBV15; abundance: few; CDR3aa: CATSRDRYGGEAFF
v_gene: TRBV7-2; abundance: few; CDR3aa: CASSFGLYQPQHF
v_gene: TRBV18; abundance: -; CDR3aa: CASSPPPGVGYGYTF
v_gene: TRBV7-9; abundance: few; CDR3aa: CASDRGVSNQPQHF
v_gene: TRBV4-2; abundance: -; CDR3aa: CASSQDLGSRGIFGYEQYF
v_gene: TRBV7-2; abundance: -; CDR3aa: CASSLRLAGGGTDTQYF